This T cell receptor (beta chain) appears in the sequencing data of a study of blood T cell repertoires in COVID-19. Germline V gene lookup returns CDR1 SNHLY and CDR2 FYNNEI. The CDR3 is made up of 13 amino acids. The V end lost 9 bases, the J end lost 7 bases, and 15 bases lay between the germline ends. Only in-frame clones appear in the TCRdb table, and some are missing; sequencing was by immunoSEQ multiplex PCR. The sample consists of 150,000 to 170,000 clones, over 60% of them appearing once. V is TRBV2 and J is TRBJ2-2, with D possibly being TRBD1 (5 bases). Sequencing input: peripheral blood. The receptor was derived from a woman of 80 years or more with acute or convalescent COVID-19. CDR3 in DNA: TGTGCCAGTATTCTAGGGGCAGACGGGGAGCTGTTTTTT. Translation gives CASILGADGELFF. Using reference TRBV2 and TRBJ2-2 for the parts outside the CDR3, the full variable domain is EPEVTQTPSHQVTQMGQEVILRCVPISNHLYFYWYRQILGQKVEFLVSFYNNEISEKSEIFDDQFSVERPDGSNFTLKIRSTKLEDSAMYFCASILGADGELFFGEGSRLTVL.